This T cell receptor beta chain was sequenced during a study of blood T cell repertoires in COVID-19. Overall study context: The origin of the acute and convalescent COVID-19 samples was the United States, Italy and Spain.

Germline CDR1 LNHDA, CDR2 SQIVND (reference sequence). CDR3 size: 14 residues. Trimming cost V 6 bases and J 3 bases, with 14 bases left between them. Repertoires were generated with immunoSEQ multiplex PCR, while TCRdb's copy carries only in-frame clones and drops some. The repertoire includes over 200,000 clones, more than 65% of them detected once, and approximately 8% sits in the top ten. This clonotype was sampled from a woman older than 75 with acute or convalescent COVID-19. V and J are TRBV19 and TRBJ1-2; D perhaps matches TRBD1 (6 bases). Sequencing was carried out using peripheral blood. The CDR3 loop reads CASSPNSGDYGYTF. In nucleotides, the CDR3 is TGTGCCAGTAGCCCAAACTCAGGGGACTATGGCTACACCTTC.